A few counts support the clone carrying this T cell receptor (delta chain). A far larger clone is one nucleotide away, so this likely arose from a read error. Within the sample, other DNA sequences also encode this same CDR3. Looked up from germline, CDR1 is GEAIGNYY and CDR2 is EKD. This CDR3 region has 18 residues. TCRdb re-called the reads via CATT. This table holds 2,200 or so delta-chain clones, 1.5% found once. The entry originates in a study of gamma-delta chains in newborns, infants, children. Study information: Polyclonal expansion of innate γδ T cells after birth follows microbial exposure.

Sequences were obtained from blood. This clonotype was obtained from a child who was a newborn, infant or young child, either healthy, febrile or measles-vaccinated (not recorded which). This chain joins TRDV2 and TRDJ1; 8 bases match TRDD3. The CDR3: CACDTGYWGSPYTDKLIF. The CDR3 region has the DNA TGTGCCTGCGACACCGGTTACTGGGGGTCCCCGTACACCGATAAACTCATCTTT.